These T cell receptor beta chains were read from a single sample in a study of persistence of HIV-infected CD4 T cells. Their antigen targets remain unknown. The table came from immunoSEQ multiplex PCR; TCRdb's copy has only in-frame clones and leaves some out. Of about 40,000 clones detected, about 80% appear once; the ten largest clones hold 12% to 15%. The sequenced sample was CD4+ T cells sorted from PBMCs after approximately 18-hour stimulation, obtained from a patient who received antiretroviral therapy. The receptors were sampled from an adult man with HIV who was CMV-seropositive. Each CDR3 is given with its conserved first and last residue. The D gene is left open where the match is weak. For some rows the clone size is stated as once, few or many, or as a class when expanded; others skip it.

v_gene	j_gene	d_gene	abundance	CDR3nt	CDR3aa
TRBV2	TRBJ1-4	NA	NA	TGTGCCAGCAGTGGGACCGCTGCTAATGAAAAACTGTTTTTT	CASSGTAANEKLFF
TRBV9	TRBJ2-4	NA	NA	TGTGCCAGCAGCGTAGAGGGCGGGATCGCTCAGTACTTC	CASSVEGGIAQYF
TRBV6-5	TRBJ2-7	NA	NA	TGTGCCAGCGCCGCAGGGGCCTCCTACGAGCAGTACTTC	CASAAGASYEQYF
TRBV3-1/TRBV3-2	TRBJ1-5	NA	NA	TGTGCCAGCAGTTACGGGGGGTATAGCAATCAGCCCCAGCATTTT	CASSYGGYSNQPQHF
TRBV6-5	TRBJ2-1	NA	NA	TGTGCCAGCAGTTACTCCCGTATCTCCTACAATGAGCAGTTCTTC	CASSYSRISYNEQFF
TRBV18	TRBJ1-2	NA	NA	TGTGCCAGCTCGCCCGATCAACGAGGGAGCTACACCTTC	CASSPDQRGSYTF
TRBV6-5	TRBJ2-7	NA	NA	TGTGCCAGCAGTTGGGACTTTTACGAGCAGTACTTC	CASSWDFYEQYF
TRBV3-1/TRBV3-2	TRBJ1-1	NA	NA	TGTGCCAGCAGCCATACCGGGCCCCGTTTCTTT	CASSHTGPRFF
TRBV5-1	TRBJ1-5	NA	NA	TGCGCCAGCAGCTTTGTAGGGTCCTATAGCAATCAGCCCCAGCATTTT	CASSFVGSYSNQPQHF
TRBV3-1/TRBV3-2	TRBJ1-2	NA	NA	TGTGCCAGCAGCCAAGACCGGGCCAGCGAGCGGGGCTACACCTTC	CASSQDRASERGYTF
TRBV20-1	TRBJ2-3	TRBD1	NA	TGCAGTGCTAGTTGGTCGGGACAGAAAAATACGCAGTATTTT	CSASWSGQKNTQYF
TRBV19	TRBJ1-1	TRBD1	few	TGTGCCAGTAGTATATTGGCACAGGGGGTTACTGAAGCTTTCTTT	CASSILAQGVTEAFF
TRBV4-1	TRBJ2-1	TRBD2	NA	TGCGCCAGCAGCCGATACGGACTAGCGGGGACTGACGAGCAGTTCTTC	CASSRYGLAGTDEQFF
TRBV28	TRBJ2-3	TRBD2	NA	TGTGCCAGCAGTTCCCGGACTAGTCGAACAGATACGCAGTATTTT	CASSSRTSRTDTQYF
TRBV15	TRBJ2-3	NA	NA	TGTGCCACCAGCAGCGGGACGCGGACCCCTAGCACAGATACGCAGTATTTT	CATSSGTRTPSTDTQYF
TRBV6-5	TRBJ1-5	NA	once	TGTGCCAGCAGCGACGAGATATATCAGCCCCAGCATTTT	CASSDEIYQPQHF
TRBV5-6	TRBJ2-7	NA	once	TGTGCCAGCAGCTTGGGACAGCGTCCGCAGGTCGAGCAGTACTTC	CASSLGQRPQVEQYF
TRBV6-5	TRBJ1-2	TRBD1	few	TGTGCCAGCAGTTACCAGGGACAGGGTCTTGGCTACACCTTC	CASSYQGQGLGYTF
TRBV19	TRBJ2-7	NA	NA	TGTGCCAGTAGTACGGCCTACGAGCAGTACTTC	CASSTAYEQYF
TRBV19	TRBJ1-5	NA	NA	TGTGCCACAAGGGGGGGCTCGGGCAATCAGCCCCAGCATTTT	CATRGGSGNQPQHF
TRBV5-4	TRBJ1-6	NA	NA	TGTGCCAGCAGCTTCCGGGCCGTGGGGTCACCCCTCCACTTT	CASSFRAVGSPLHF
TRBV5-1	TRBJ2-7	TRBD1	NA	TGCGCCAGCAGCTTGGCCGTTGGACAGGGGTATGAGCAGTACTTC	CASSLAVGQGYEQYF
TRBV5-4	TRBJ1-2	NA	few	TGTGCCAGCAGCTTGGAGGATGGCTACACCTTC	CASSLEDGYTF
TRBV2	TRBJ1-2	NA	NA	TGTGCCAGCGGCTATGGACAGTCGCCCACCTTC	CASGYGQSPTF
TRBV29-1	TRBJ1-3	NA	once	TGCAGCGTTCACAGCTCTGGAAACACCATATATTTT	CSVHSSGNTIYF
TRBV5-1	TRBJ1-2	NA	NA	TGCGCCAGCAGCTTGGGCCAGTGGGGCTACACCTTC	CASSLGQWGYTF
TRBV2	TRBJ1-2	NA	NA	TGTGCCAGCACCGGAAGGAACCGGCAGAGCTACACCTTC	CASTGRNRQSYTF
TRBV7-3	TRBJ2-7	NA	once	TGTGCCAGCAGCCCATGGGGCGGGGCCTCCTACGAGCAGTACTTC	CASSPWGGASYEQYF
TRBV5-1	TRBJ1-1	TRBD1	few	TGCGCCAGCAGCCTCGGACAGGGGGCTTTGATGAACACTGAAGCTTTCTTT	CASSLGQGALMNTEAFF
TRBV6-5	TRBJ1-2	NA	NA	TGTGCCAGCAGTTCTGACAGGAACGGTGGCTACACCTTC	CASSSDRNGGYTF
TRBV5-6	TRBJ1-2	NA	NA	TGTGCCAGCAGCTTGGGGGGGCAGCTTATAGCTAACTATGGCTACACCTTC	CASSLGGQLIANYGYTF
TRBV19	TRBJ1-2	TRBD1	few	TGTGCCAGTAGCTACTCTGGGACAGGCTATGGCTACACCTTC	CASSYSGTGYGYTF
TRBV29-1	TRBJ1-1	TRBD1	NA	TGCAGCGTCGTCGGGACAGGGAAGGCTTTCTTT	CSVVGTGKAFF
TRBV2	TRBJ2-4	NA	NA	TGTGCCAGTCGGACGGTCGTGGACATTCAGTACTTC	CASRTVVDIQYF
TRBV7-2	TRBJ2-1	NA	NA	TGTGCCAGCAGCTTAGTAGGCGGAAACTCCTACAATGAGCAGTTCTTC	CASSLVGGNSYNEQFF
TRBV6-5	TRBJ2-6	NA	NA	TGTGCCAGCAGTTACTCTAGGGGTATGGCCAACGTCCTGACTTTC	CASSYSRGMANVLTF
TRBV10-3	TRBJ1-1	TRBD1	NA	TGTGCCATCAGGGGAGGACAGGGTGTCCTGGACGGAGCTTTCTTT	CAIRGGQGVLDGAFF
TRBV7-6	TRBJ1-6	TRBD1	medium-sized	TGTGCCAGCAGCAGGGACAGTAATTCACCCCTCCACTTT	CASSRDSNSPLHF
TRBV12-5	TRBJ1-3	NA	NA	TGTGCTAGTGGTTTGAGCAGCTCTGGAAACACCATATATTTT	CASGLSSSGNTIYF
TRBV2	TRBJ1-2	TRBD1	NA	TGTGCCAGCAGTGATATCGGACAGGGATATGGCTACACCTTC	CASSDIGQGYGYTF
TRBV2	TRBJ2-2	NA	few	TGTGCCAGCAGTCAAACCAGGGAATTTAGGATCACCGGGGAGCTGTTTTTT	CASSQTREFRITGELFF
TRBV20-1	TRBJ1-1	NA	NA	TGCAGTGCTACCGGGAGGACTGAAGCTTTCTTT	CSATGRTEAFF
TRBV10-2	TRBJ1-5	NA	NA	TGCGCCAGCAGTGCGGGCAATCAGCCCCAGCATTTT	CASSAGNQPQHF
TRBV4-1	TRBJ1-4	NA	NA	TGCGCCAGCAGCCAAGGCCCACAGGGTAATGAAAAACTGTTTTTT	CASSQGPQGNEKLFF
TRBV6-5	TRBJ1-5	NA	NA	TGTGCCAGCAGACCAGACCGTGTTAGCAATCAGCCCCAGCATTTT	CASRPDRVSNQPQHF
TRBV21-1	TRBJ1-2	NA	NA	TGTGCCAGCAGCCATTCAGGCTACACCTTC	CASSHSGYTF